These T cell receptor beta chains were read from a single sample in a study of cytomegalovirus exposure and HLA in healthy donors. TCRdb's table, derived via immunoSEQ multiplex PCR, lists solely in-frame clones and lacks some. The sample holds about 140,000 clones; around three quarters are singletons and the top ten take approximately 2%. Sequenced input: PBMCs. These TCRs come from a man in his forties in good health and CMV-seronegative. Both conserved end residues are part of each CDR3. A D gene is named only where the DNA matches it firmly. Where a row states a size, it is once, few, many or the class of an expanded clone; other rows omit it.

D	size	J	V	CDR3	DNA
TRBD1	few	TRBJ2-7	TRBV16	CASSQPTGGIEQYF	TGTGCCAGCAGCCAGCCGACAGGGGGGATCGAGCAGTACTTC
NA	NA	TRBJ2-1	TRBV6-5	CASSYEADNEQFF	TGTGCCAGCAGTTACGAGGCGGACAATGAGCAGTTCTTC
TRBD2	NA	TRBJ2-3	TRBV4-1	CASSQDGPSLAGVADTQYF	TGCGCCAGCAGCCAAGATGGCCCCTCTCTAGCGGGAGTAGCAGATACGCAGTATTTT
NA	NA	TRBJ1-3	TRBV6-6	CASRLDSRSGNTIYF	TGTGCCAGCCGCCTAGACAGTCGCTCTGGAAACACCATATATTTT
TRBD1	NA	TRBJ2-1	TRBV27	CASSSPGTGLGEQFF	TGTGCCAGCAGTTCCCCCGGGACAGGGTTGGGTGAGCAGTTCTTC
TRBD1	NA	TRBJ1-1	TRBV11-2	CASSSGQGPEAFF	TGTGCCAGCAGCTCCGGACAGGGCCCTGAAGCTTTCTTT
NA	few	TRBJ1-4	TRBV5-1	CASSFSEQATTNEKLFF	TGCGCCAGCAGCTTTTCTGAACAGGCAACAACTAATGAAAAACTGTTTTTT
TRBD1	NA	TRBJ2-2	TRBV6-1	CASNPGQGTGELFF	TGTGCCAGCAACCCGGGACAGGGGACCGGGGAGCTGTTTTTT
NA	NA	TRBJ2-5	TRBV10-3	CAISGDSQETQYF	TGTGCCATCAGTGGAGACAGCCAAGAGACCCAGTACTTC
TRBD2	NA	TRBJ2-5	TRBV2	CASTRTPPRLAGQETQYF	TGTGCCAGCACCCGAACCCCCCCTCGACTAGCGGGACAAGAGACCCAGTACTTC
NA	NA	TRBJ1-3	TRBV4-1	CASSQIAGNTIYF	TGCGCCAGCAGCCAAATCGCTGGAAACACCATATATTTT
TRBD2	NA	TRBJ2-1	TRBV7-8	CASSLPPSGGTNEQFF	TGTGCCAGCAGCTTACCCCCTAGCGGGGGGACGAATGAGCAGTTCTTC
NA	NA	TRBJ2-6	TRBV7-9	CASSFNSGANVLTF	TGTGCCAGCAGCTTCAACTCTGGGGCCAACGTCCTGACTTTC
TRBD1	NA	TRBJ1-2	TRBV10-3	CAISESPQGLEGYTF	TGTGCCATCAGTGAGTCGCCACAGGGGTTAGAAGGCTACACCTTC
NA	few	TRBJ1-6	TRBV6-5	CASSYSTEGSPLHF	TGTGCCAGCAGTTACTCGACGGAGGGTTCACCCCTCCACTTT
NA	once	TRBJ2-1	TRBV27	CASSSRLSSYNEQFF	TGTGCCAGCAGTTCCAGGTTAAGCTCCTACAATGAGCAGTTCTTC
TRBD2	NA	TRBJ2-1	TRBV2	CASSPGLAGGPSYNEQFF	TGTGCCAGCAGTCCTGGACTAGCGGGGGGCCCCTCCTACAATGAGCAGTTCTTC
NA	NA	TRBJ1-1	TRBV9	CASSPPLEAFF	TGTGCCAGCAGCCCTCCCTTGGAAGCTTTCTTT
NA	NA	TRBJ2-7	TRBV27	CASSLSEGYEQYF	TGTGCCAGCAGTTTATCCGAGGGTTACGAGCAGTACTTC
NA	NA	TRBJ2-7	TRBV14	CASSQVAVAGYEQYF	TGTGCCAGCAGCCAAGTGGCAGTCGCAGGATACGAGCAGTACTTC
NA	NA	TRBJ2-2	TRBV5-1	CASSLEPGFTGELFF	TGCGCCAGCAGCTTAGAACCGGGGTTCACCGGGGAGCTGTTTTTT
NA	NA	TRBJ2-5	TRBV19	CASGLTGGVSETQYF	TGTGCCAGCGGTCTTACAGGGGGGGTGTCGGAGACCCAGTACTTC
TRBD1	NA	TRBJ2-5	TRBV6-5	CASTDRGFPTETQYF	TGTGCCAGCACCGACAGGGGCTTCCCCACGGAGACCCAGTACTTC
TRBD2	NA	TRBJ2-7	TRBV2	CASSESPMSSGAIYEQYF	TGTGCCAGCAGTGAAAGCCCTATGAGTAGCGGGGCGATATACGAGCAGTACTTC
NA	once	TRBJ2-3	TRBV6-5	CASSYSMGGGDTQYF	TGTGCCAGCAGTTACTCGATGGGAGGAGGAGATACGCAGTATTTT
NA	NA	TRBJ2-1	TRBV7-6	CASSSVGSRLASLDLYNEQFF	TGTGCCAGCAGCTCGGTCGGGTCTCGTCTAGCGAGTTTGGATTTGTACAATGAGCAGTTCTTC
NA	NA	TRBJ1-1	TRBV9	CASSVASGGTEAFF	TGTGCCAGCAGCGTAGCTTCGGGTGGCACTGAAGCTTTCTTT
TRBD2	NA	TRBJ2-2	TRBV4-1	CASSQGLAGLNTGELFF	TGCGCCAGCAGCCAAGGACTAGCGGGATTAAACACCGGGGAGCTGTTTTTT
NA	NA	TRBJ2-7	TRBV27	CASSFSRDSYYEQYF	TGTGCCAGCAGTTTTTCTAGGGACTCCTACTACGAGCAGTACTTC
NA	NA	TRBJ1-5	TRBV27	CASHKQGGFRNQPQHF	TGTGCCAGCCACAAACAGGGTGGTTTTCGGAATCAGCCCCAGCATTTT
NA	NA	TRBJ2-7	TRBV5-6	CASRSGIRYEQYF	TGTGCCAGCAGATCGGGGATACGCTACGAGCAGTACTTC
NA	NA	TRBJ1-6	TRBV30	CASTGTHSYNSPLHF	TGTGCCTCCACCGGGACACACTCCTATAATTCACCCCTCCACTTT
TRBD1	NA	TRBJ1-2	TRBV6-5	CASSSDRGQVYGYTF	TGTGCCAGCAGTTCGGACAGGGGGCAAGTCTATGGCTACACCTTC
TRBD1	NA	TRBJ2-3	TRBV7-6	CASSRREGQVLDTQYF	TGTGCCAGCAGCCGACGTGAGGGACAGGTTCTCGATACGCAGTATTTT
NA	NA	TRBJ2-7	TRBV18	CASSPPGPYEQYF	TGTGCCAGCTCACCACCGGGCCCCTACGAGCAGTACTTC
NA	few	TRBJ2-3	TRBV30	CAWVRGGSADTQYF	TGTGCCTGGGTGAGAGGGGGAAGTGCAGATACGCAGTATTTT
NA	NA	TRBJ1-1	TRBV7-6	CASSPQASGTEAFF	TGTGCCAGCAGCCCCCAGGCCTCGGGGACTGAAGCTTTCTTT
TRBD1	NA	TRBJ1-3	TRBV28	CASSTPGQAVSGNTIYF	TGTGCCAGCAGTACCCCCGGACAGGCCGTCTCTGGAAACACCATATATTTT
NA	NA	TRBJ2-7	TRBV10-3	CAISDLDTLYEQYF	TGTGCCATCAGTGATCTGGACACTCTCTACGAGCAGTACTTC
TRBD1	NA	TRBJ2-1	TRBV4-1	CASSQGTGYNEQFF	TGCGCCAGCAGCCAAGGGACAGGGTACAATGAGCAGTTCTTC
TRBD2	few	TRBJ2-7	TRBV19	CASSDMPGLGAYEQYF	TGTGCCAGTAGCGATATGCCGGGACTAGGGGCCTACGAGCAGTACTTC
NA	NA	TRBJ2-3	TRBV21-1	CASRRLTSGCSSTDTQYF	TGTGCCAGCAGGAGGCTAACTAGCGGCTGCTCTAGCACAGATACGCAGTATTTT
NA	NA	TRBJ2-3	TRBV6-1	CASSDGFRDTQYF	TGTGCCAGCAGTGACGGTTTTCGCGATACGCAGTATTTT
TRBD1	NA	TRBJ2-1	TRBV7-8	CASSYRSGTGGYNEQFF	TGTGCCAGCAGCTATAGATCCGGGACAGGGGGGTACAATGAGCAGTTCTTC
TRBD2	NA	TRBJ2-7	TRBV28	CASSLMGGGISYEQYF	TGTGCCAGCAGTTTGATGGGCGGGGGAATCTCCTACGAGCAGTACTTC
NA	NA	TRBJ2-3	TRBV4-1	CASSQGQGGGTDTQYF	TGCGCCAGCAGCCAAGGTCAGGGTGGGGGCACAGATACGCAGTATTTT
TRBD2	few	TRBJ2-1	TRBV9	CASSVGLAGGYEQFF	TGTGCCAGCAGCGTAGGGCTAGCGGGAGGTTATGAGCAGTTCTTC
NA	NA	TRBJ1-2	TRBV14	CASSQVAGNYGYTF	TGTGCCAGCAGCCAAGTTGCAGGGAACTATGGCTACACCTTC
NA	once	TRBJ1-4	TRBV4-1	CASSQPPSTRQGEKLFF	TGCGCCAGCAGCCAGCCCCCCTCGACACGGCAGGGCGAAAAACTGTTTTTT
NA	many	TRBJ2-2	TRBV6-4	CASSSGARDTGELFF	TGTGCCAGCAGTTCAGGGGCCCGGGACACCGGGGAGCTGTTTTTT
TRBD1	NA	TRBJ1-5	TRBV19	CASSPWTGPRAQPQHF	TGTGCCAGTAGTCCTTGGACAGGGCCGCGAGCTCAGCCCCAGCATTTT
NA	NA	TRBJ2-7	TRBV5-1	CASSQNAGPYEQYF	TGCGCCAGCAGCCAGAATGCGGGACCCTACGAGCAGTACTTC